This paragraph covers one TCR beta chain sequence. Study processing details: The authors estimated nucleated cell counts from reference gene primer amplification. Measured with immunoSEQ multiplex PCR; TCRdb has only the in-frame clones, and not every one. The V and J calls and the clone size are those of that table, but D and trimming were determined from the DNA. The sample gives roughly 300,000 clones, around 83% of which show up once; about 1.2% is in the top ten. Germline CDR1 reads SGHDN; CDR2 reads FVKESK. The germline V and J ends were trimmed by 1 base and 4 bases, with 7 bases remaining between them. The CDR3 is 13 residues long. The sample comes from a study of blood T cell repertoires in COVID-19. On the study more broadly: Spain, Italy and the United States supplied samples that represented acute and convalescent COVID-19. Sources were T cells, B-cell-depleted T cells, or PBMCs; the material itself was cDNA or gDNA.

Sequences were obtained from peripheral blood. The clonotype was recovered from a woman aged 45-60 years with acute or convalescent COVID-19. The chain couples TRBV14 to TRBJ2-5; a possible D gene is TRBD2 (6 bases). This CDR3 reads CASSQVEGETQYF. CDR3 nucleotides: TGTGCCAGCAGCCAAGTGGAGGGAGAGACCCAGTACTTC.